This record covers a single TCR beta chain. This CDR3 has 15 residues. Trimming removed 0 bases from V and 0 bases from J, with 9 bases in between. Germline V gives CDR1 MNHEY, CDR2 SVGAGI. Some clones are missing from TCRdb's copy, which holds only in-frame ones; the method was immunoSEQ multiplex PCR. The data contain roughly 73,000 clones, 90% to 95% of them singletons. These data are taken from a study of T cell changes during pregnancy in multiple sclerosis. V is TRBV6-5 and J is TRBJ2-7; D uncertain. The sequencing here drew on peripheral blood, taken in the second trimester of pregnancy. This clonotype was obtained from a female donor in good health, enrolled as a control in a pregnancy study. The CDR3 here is CASSYSAASSYEQYF. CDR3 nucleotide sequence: TGTGCCAGCAGTTACTCGGCGGCTAGCTCCTACGAGCAGTACTTC.